Each of the 2 T cell receptor beta chains below was sequenced from the same sample in a study of control samples from healthy donors and cancer patients. Data came from immunoSEQ multiplex PCR; TCRdb stores just in-frame clones and leaves some out. The repertoire holds 130,000 or so clones, with approximately 92% as singletons. The sample was blood. These receptor sequences come from a man between 18 and 35 years old in good health.

This clone is a singleton in its sample. The chain joins TRBV14 to TRBJ2-5; TRBD1 is a possible D gene (6 bases). The germline V and J ends were trimmed by 2 bases and 6 bases, with 13 bases remaining between them. This CDR3 comprises 14 residues. Germline V gives CDR1 SGHDN, CDR2 FVKESK. This CDR3 reads CASSQRLWGQTQYF. Here the CDR3 DNA reads TGTGCCAGCAGCCAACGCTTGTGGGGGCAGACCCAGTACTTC.

The CDR3 is CASSQRDASEQYF. CDR3 in DNA: TGTGCCAGCAGCCAAAGGGACGCCTCCGAGCAGTACTTC. J is TRBJ2-7 and V is TRBV3-1 (or the pseudogene TRBV3-2); D possibly matches TRBD1 or TRBD2 (5 bases each). CDR1 and CDR2 (germline): LGHDT, YNNKEL (reference sequence). The CDR3 has 13 residues. V lost 2 bases to trimming and J lost 6 bases, with 11 bases between them.